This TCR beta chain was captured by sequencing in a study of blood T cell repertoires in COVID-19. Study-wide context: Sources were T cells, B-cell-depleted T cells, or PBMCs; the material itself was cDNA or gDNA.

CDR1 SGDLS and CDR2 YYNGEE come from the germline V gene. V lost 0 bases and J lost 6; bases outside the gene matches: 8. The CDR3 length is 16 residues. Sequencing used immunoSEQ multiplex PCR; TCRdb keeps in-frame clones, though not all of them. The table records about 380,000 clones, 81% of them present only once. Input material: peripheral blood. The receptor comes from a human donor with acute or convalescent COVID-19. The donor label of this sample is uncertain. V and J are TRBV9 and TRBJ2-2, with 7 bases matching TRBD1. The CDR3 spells CASSVVSGTVAGELFF. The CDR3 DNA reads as TGTGCCAGCAGCGTAGTCAGTGGGACAGTCGCCGGGGAGCTGTTTTTT.